Listed here are 28 T cell receptor beta chains from one sample, sequenced in a study of response to subunit inactivated influenza vaccine. TCRdb recomputed calls from the RT-PCR reads with MiXCR, one row per CDR3 protein. This sample has more than 200,000 distinct CDR3 sequences, with 9% to 15% found just once. This material consisted of non-naive T cells sorted from PBMCs, taken roughly 2 weeks before vaccination. The receptors originated from a man aged 45-65 years who received an inactivated influenza vaccine.

This clonotype was found a few times. V is TRBV20-1 and J is TRBJ2-7, with a possible D match to TRBD1 (5 bases). Germline V CDR1 and CDR2: DFQATT, SNEGSKA (reference sequence). Trimming shortened V by 0 bases and J by 2 bases, and 14 bases separated the two germline ends. The CDR3 has 15 residues. The CDR3 loop is CSARDLAGYTYEQYF. The CDR3 DNA reads TGCAGTGCTAGAGATCTGGCAGGGTACACCTACGAGCAGTACTTC.

The table lists this clonotype with a count of one. Compared with germline, one end of the junction differs, possibly owing to a read error. This sequence joins TRBV5-5 and TRBJ1-1, with D perhaps matching TRBD1 (6 bases). This CDR3 spans 14 amino acids. Per germline, CDR1 SGHKS and CDR2 YYEKEE (reference sequence). The CDR3 DNA follows: TGTGCCAGCAGCCCGCGGACAGCCAACACTGGAGCTTTCTTT. Protein product: CASSPRTANTGAFF.

In its sample, this clonotype was seen a few times. V is TRBV7-9 and J is TRBJ2-2, with 8 nucleotides matching TRBD1. Unmatched junction bases numbered 6, after V lost 5 bases and J lost 4 bases. Germline V gene lookup returns CDR1 SEHNR and CDR2 FQNEAQ (reference sequence). This CDR3 is 15 amino acids long. CDR3 DNA: TGTGCCAGCAGCCATGGCAGGGGGCCCACCGGGGAGCTGTTTTTT. Translated, it gives CASSHGRGPTGELFF.

In this sample, this clonotype turned up many times. Here the CDR3 reads CASSLTGRQETQYF. The CDR3 nucleotides read TGCGCCAGCAGCTTAACGGGGCGCCAAGAGACCCAGTACTTC. The genes are TRBV5-1 and TRBJ2-5; D is tentatively TRBD1 or TRBD2 (5 bases each). Germline loops: CDR1 SGHRS, CDR2 YFSETQ. The V end was cut by 2 bases, the J end by 1 base, with 9 bases between. The CDR3 covers 14 residues.

At least ten counts were recorded for this clonotype. The chain has TRBV12-3 or TRBV12-4 and TRBJ1-5; 9 bases fit TRBD1. J was trimmed by 6 bases and V by 4 bases; bases with no gene match: 7. The CDR3 has 15 residues. CDR3: CASSSTGGLGQPQHF. The CDR3 nucleotides are TGTGCCAGCAGTTCAACAGGGGGCTTAGGTCAGCCCCAGCATTTT.

Concerning this clonotype: A much larger clone lies a single base off, so this may be a read error. CDR3 residues: CASSLDDRSTQYF. The CDR3 region has the DNA TGTGCCAGCAGCCTAGATGACAGGAGTACGCAGTATTTT. The chain has TRBV4-2 and TRBJ2-3, with D maybe TRBD1 (6 bases). Germline-derived CDR1 and CDR2 are LGHNA and YNFKEQ. CDR3 size: 13 residues. V was trimmed by 4 bases and J by 8 bases, leaving 13 bases between them.

This clonotype has only a few counts. This CDR3 reads CASSWGADVDTEAFF. Here the CDR3 DNA reads TGCGCCAGCAGCTGGGGAGCTGATGTGGACACTGAAGCTTTCTTT. The chain links TRBV5-1 to TRBJ1-1; D gene ambiguous. V gave up 3 bases and J gave up 3 bases, with 15 bases separating them. This CDR3 contains 15 residues. Germline V gene sequence: CDR1 SGHRS, CDR2 YFSETQ.

The chain employs TRBV7-9 and TRBJ2-3; D might be TRBD1 (5 bases). The CDR3 loop spans 13 amino acids. Looked up from germline, CDR1 is SEHNR and CDR2 is FQNEAQ (reference sequence). The V end was cut by 8 bases, the J end by 5 bases, with 14 bases between. As DNA, the CDR3 is TGTGCCAGCCACACGGACGACAGAGATACGCAGTATTTT. This codes for CASHTDDRDTQYF.

In its sample, this clonotype was seen a few times. The chain joins TRBV24-1 to TRBJ2-1; 9 bases match TRBD2. J lost 4 bases, V lost 6 bases, and 9 bases had no gene match. Germline-derived CDR1 and CDR2 are KGHDR and SFDVKD. The CDR3 is 16 amino acids. The CDR3 nucleotides are TGTGCCACCAGTAAGGGACTAGCTCGGGGATACAATGAGCAGTTCTTC. Its protein is CATSKGLARGYNEQFF.

This clonotype was seen ten or more times. The chain recombines TRBV9 with TRBJ2-1; D may be TRBD2 (6 bases). Germline-derived CDR1 and CDR2 are SGDLS and YYNGEE. This CDR3 contains 13 residues. Trimming removed 1 base at V and 9 bases at J, with 11 bases between. The CDR3 protein is CASSVPGRGEQFF. CDR3 sequence (DNA): TGTGCCAGCAGCGTACCCGGGCGGGGTGAGCAGTTCTTC.

The chain links TRBV28 to TRBJ2-1; TRBD2 agrees at 13 bases. The V and J ends lost 5 bases and 7 bases, in that order; junction bases with no gene match: 5. This CDR3 is 15 amino acids long. Germline assignment: CDR1 MDHEN and CDR2 SYDVKM. The CDR3 protein is CASSRTSGRPNEQFF. CDR3 in DNA: TGTGCCAGCAGTCGGACTAGCGGGAGACCTAATGAGCAGTTCTTC.

V gene TRBV7-6 combines with J gene TRBJ2-1, with TRBD1 identical over 9 bases. V trimming: 5 bases; J trimming: 4 bases; junction bases outside the gene matches: 9. Germline CDR1 reads SGHVS; CDR2 reads FNYEAQ. The CDR3 totals 16 residues. Written as DNA, the CDR3 is TGTGCCAGCAGCGCAGAAACAGGGGGCCCTTACAATGAGCAGTTCTTC. Translating gives CASSAETGGPYNEQFF.

The rearrangement links TRBV3-1 to TRBJ1-5; 7 positions match TRBD1. With 2 bases clipped from V and 5 bases from J, the junction kept 3 bases outside the gene matches. Germline values: CDR1 LGHDT, CDR2 YNNKEL (reference sequence). The CDR3 has 14 residues. The CDR3 protein is CASSQNRGYQPQHF. The CDR3 region has the DNA TGTGCCAGCAGCCAAAACAGGGGATATCAGCCCCAGCATTTT.

This clonotype showed up just a few times. The chain recombines TRBV5-1 with TRBJ2-7; D unresolved. The CDR3 extends over 15 amino acids. Deletions cut 0 bases from V and 0 bases from J, with 10 bases between. CDR1 SGHRS and CDR2 YFSETQ come from the germline V gene. The chain's CDR3 is CASSLEGQLSYEQYF. In nucleotides, the CDR3 is TGCGCCAGCAGCTTGGAAGGGCAGCTCTCCTACGAGCAGTACTTC.

The sample holds a few counts of this clonotype. This chain uses TRBV25-1 with TRBJ2-1, with 10 bases aligning to TRBD2. The CDR3 loop spans 16 amino acids. Trimming removed 3 bases from V and 7 bases from J; junction bases left unmatched: 9. CDR1 is MGHDK, CDR2 SYGVNS, per germline. The CDR3 loop reads CASSDSVLAGKNEQFF. Written as DNA, the CDR3 is TGTGCCAGCAGTGATTCAGTACTAGCGGGAAAGAATGAGCAGTTCTTC.

The chain joins TRBV20-1 to TRBJ1-3, with no clear D. The germline CDR1 and CDR2 sequences are DFQATT and SNEGSKA (reference sequence). V was pared by 1 base and J by 0 bases, with 7 bases between. The CDR3 consists of 14 residues. The CDR3 sequence is CSARVSSSGNTIYF. DNA of the CDR3: TGCAGTGCTAGAGTCAGCAGCTCTGGAAACACCATATATTTT.

Many counts were recorded for this clonotype. This chain links TRBV6-1 with TRBJ2-2, with D hard to call. CDR3 length: 14 amino acids. Trimming took 6 bases from V and 4 from J, leaving 12 bases between them. Germline V gene data show CDR1 as MNHNS and CDR2 as SASEGT. The chain's CDR3 is CASSPDTSTGELFF. The CDR3 coding sequence is TGTGCCAGCAGCCCAGACACGTCCACCGGGGAGCTGTTTTTT.

This clonotype was seen a handful of times. The V and J genes are TRBV28 and TRBJ2-5, with a possible D match to TRBD2 (6 bases). The germline CDR1 and CDR2 sequences are MDHEN and SYDVKM. The CDR3 totals 16 residues. V dropped 5 bases and J dropped 4 bases, with 20 bases sitting between them. Here the CDR3 DNA reads TGTGCCAGCAGTCCCCTCGGCGGGGATCCGGGAGAGACCCAGTACTTC. Protein: CASSPLGGDPGETQYF.

The chain joins TRBV12-3 or TRBV12-4 to TRBJ2-7; no clear D. V lost 6 bases and J lost 2, with 11 bases in between. This CDR3 has 13 amino acids. The CDR3 here is CASSPTGAYEQYF. CDR3 nucleotide sequence: TGTGCCAGCAGCCCGACCGGCGCCTACGAGCAGTACTTC.

This clonotype was seen a handful of times. This chain's CDR3 is CASSRALGWETQYF. The CDR3 bases are TGCGCCAGCAGTCGGGCCTTAGGGTGGGAGACCCAGTACTTC. The chain carries TRBV10-2 and TRBJ2-5; the D is unclear. V lost 5 bases to trimming and J lost 5 bases, with 15 bases between them. The V gene's germline CDR1 is WSHSY and CDR2 SAAADI. There are 14 residues in the CDR3.

V is TRBV6-1 and J is TRBJ2-2; no clear D gene. This CDR3 is built from 13 residues. Trimming took 6 bases from V and 6 from J, leaving 11 bases between them. Germline values: CDR1 MNHNS, CDR2 SASEGT. The CDR3 DNA sequence: TGTGCCAGCAGGATAAGTCGGTCCGGGGAGCTGTTTTTT. Encoded protein: CASRISRSGELFF.

CDR3 residues: CSARDSVIRYEQYF. The DNA of the CDR3 is TGCAGTGCCCGGGACAGCGTTATCCGCTACGAGCAGTACTTC. This chain uses TRBV20-1 with TRBJ2-7; TRBD1 agrees at 7 bases. Losses at the gene ends were 6 bases for V and 3 bases for J; bases not matched to a gene: 11. The V gene's germline CDR1 is DFQATT and CDR2 SNEGSKA (reference sequence). CDR3 length: 14 amino acids.

This clonotype was observed many times. The chain recombines TRBV20-1 with TRBJ1-2; TRBD1 might be the D (5 bases). Germline CDR1 is DFQATT and CDR2 is SNEGSKA (reference sequence). V shed 1 base and J shed 7 bases, with 13 bases lying between them. This CDR3 is 13 amino acids long. The CDR3 bases are TGCAGTGCTAGAGTCGGGGGTTTCACTGGCTACACCTTC. Translating gives CSARVGGFTGYTF.

There are many counts of this clonotype. V usage is TRBV29-1 and J usage is TRBJ2-2; possible D gene TRBD2, 6 bases. The CDR3 is 11 residues long. The germline V and J ends were trimmed by 7 bases and 4 bases, with 7 bases remaining between them. Germline values: CDR1 SQVTM, CDR2 ANQGSEA. The CDR3 protein is CSGGVTGELFF. The CDR3 DNA reads as TGCAGCGGGGGGGTCACCGGGGAGCTGTTTTTT.

The chain is built from TRBV10-3 and TRBJ2-2; a weak D match, TRBD2 (6 bases). Deletions cut 6 bases from V and 2 bases from J, with 16 bases between. The CDR3 is 16 amino acids. The germline gives CDR1 ENHRY, CDR2 SYGVKD. The CDR3 coding sequence is TGTGCCATCAGCTTCGCCCCGGGACTTAACACCGGGGAGCTGTTTTTT. Translation: CAISFAPGLNTGELFF.

The V and J genes are TRBV5-1 and TRBJ2-7; 12 nucleotides match TRBD1. Trimming cost V 4 bases and J 2 bases; bases outside gene matches: 13. Per germline, CDR1 SGHRS and CDR2 YFSETQ. The CDR3 is 18 amino acids. The DNA for the CDR3 is TGCGCCAGCAGCACGGGGACAGGGGGCGCGTCGGTTCCCTACGAGCAGTACTTC. The encoded protein is CASSTGTGGASVPYEQYF.

The rearrangement uses TRBV5-5 and TRBJ2-7, with D perhaps TRBD2 (6 bases). Germline V gene data show CDR1 as SGHKS and CDR2 as YYEKEE (reference sequence). The CDR3 has 15 residues. V was pared by 0 bases and J by 0 bases, with 10 bases between. The CDR3 here is CASSLAWGGSYEQYF. The CDR3 bases are TGTGCCAGCAGCTTGGCCTGGGGAGGCTCCTACGAGCAGTACTTC.

This chain connects TRBV3-1 to TRBJ1-4; D ambiguous. The CDR3 has 13 amino acids. The V and J ends lost 3 bases and 10 bases respectively, with 12 bases between them. Germline V lookup: CDR1 LGHDT, CDR2 YNNKEL (reference sequence). CDR3 in DNA: TGTGCCAGCAGCCATGACTTTTTAGGAAAACTGTTTTTT. Encoded protein: CASSHDFLGKLFF. The full variable domain, completed using reference TRBV3-1 and TRBJ1-4, is DTAVSQTPKYLVTQMGNDKSIKCEQNLGHDTMYWYKQDSKKFLKIMFSYNNKELIINETVPNRFSPKSPDKAHLNLHINSLELGDSAVYFCASSHDFLGKLFFGSGTQLSVL.